This T cell receptor (beta chain) was recorded in a study of T cell responses to AZD1222 COVID-19 vaccine. Findings and caveats of the study: Targets within unmutated variant regions were reportedly found for nearly half of spike-specific TCRs.

Measured with immunoSEQ multiplex PCR; TCRdb has only the in-frame clones, and not every one. Of roughly 65,000 clones listed, about nine tenths are singletons. The CDR3 totals 16 residues. Unmatched junction bases numbered 4, after V lost 2 bases and J lost 2 bases. The germline V gene has CDR1 LGHDT and CDR2 YNNKEL (reference sequence). Worth noting for this clone: As yet, its antigen is unknown.

The starting material was peripheral blood, obtained on day 0 of AZD1222 vaccination. This chain uses TRBV3-1 (or the pseudogene TRBV3-2) with TRBJ2-1, with 9 positions matching TRBD2. This TCR was sampled from an adult in good health. The chain's CDR3 is CASSQIGGRAYNEQFF. CDR3 sequence (DNA): TGTGCCAGCAGCCAAATCGGCGGGAGGGCCTACAATGAGCAGTTCTTC.